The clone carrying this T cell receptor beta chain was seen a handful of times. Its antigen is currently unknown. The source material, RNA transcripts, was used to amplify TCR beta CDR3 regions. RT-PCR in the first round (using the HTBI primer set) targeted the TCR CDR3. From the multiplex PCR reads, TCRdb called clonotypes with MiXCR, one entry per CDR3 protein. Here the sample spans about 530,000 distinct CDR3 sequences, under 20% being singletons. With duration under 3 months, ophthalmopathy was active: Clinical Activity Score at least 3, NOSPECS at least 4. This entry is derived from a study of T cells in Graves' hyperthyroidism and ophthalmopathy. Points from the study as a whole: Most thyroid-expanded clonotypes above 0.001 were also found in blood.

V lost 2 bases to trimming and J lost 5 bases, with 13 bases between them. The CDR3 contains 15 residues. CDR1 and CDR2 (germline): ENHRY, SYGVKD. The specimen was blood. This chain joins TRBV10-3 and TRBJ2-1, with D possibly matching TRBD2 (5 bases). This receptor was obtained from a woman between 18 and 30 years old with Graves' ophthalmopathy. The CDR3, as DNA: TGTGCCATCAGTGAGGGAGTAGCGCCAGACAATGAGCAGTTCTTC. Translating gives CAISEGVAPDNEQFF.